This T cell receptor beta chain was documented in a study of T cell responses to AZD1222 COVID-19 vaccine. V was clipped by 3 bases and J by 2 bases; unmatched bases: 4. There are 14 residues in the CDR3. CDR1 is SNHLY, CDR2 FYNNEI, per germline. This clone was seen a single time. Clones were read by immunoSEQ multiplex PCR, and TCRdb kept only the in-frame ones, dropping some. This sample yields just over 90,000 clones, of which 80% to 90% are seen a single time; under 3% belongs to the top ten. This sequence originates from an adult who received the AZD1222 COVID-19 vaccine. This chain links TRBV2 with TRBJ2-7; 7 bases map to TRBD2. The sequences come from peripheral blood, collected 28 days after the second AZD1222 dose. The CDR3 loop is CASSEAGGTYEQYF. In nucleotides, the CDR3 is TGTGCCAGCAGTGAGGCCGGGGGGACCTACGAGCAGTACTTC.